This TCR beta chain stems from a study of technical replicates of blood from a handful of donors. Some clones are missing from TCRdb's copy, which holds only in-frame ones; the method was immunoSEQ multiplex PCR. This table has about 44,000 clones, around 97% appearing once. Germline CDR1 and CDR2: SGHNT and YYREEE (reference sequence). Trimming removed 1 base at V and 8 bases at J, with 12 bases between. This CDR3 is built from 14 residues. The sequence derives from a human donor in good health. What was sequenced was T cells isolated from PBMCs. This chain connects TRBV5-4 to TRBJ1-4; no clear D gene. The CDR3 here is CASSLQPGGEKLFF. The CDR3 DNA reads TGTGCCAGCAGCTTGCAGCCAGGCGGGGAAAAACTGTTTTTT.